This T cell receptor beta chain was identified in a study of blood T cells in healthy people across ages. As concerns this clonotype: Antigen unknown.

Using a J-beta primer mix together with a sample-barcoded 5' primer, a second PCR was run for about 6 to 12 cycles. The template-switch adaptor, which had 12 random nucleotides, put a tag on each cDNA molecule. There were at least 2.5 million CDR3-containing paired-end reads obtained from each sample. TCRdb reprocessed the 5' RACE reads with MiXCR, giving one entry per CDR3 protein. The sample yields 1,100,000 or so distinct CDR3 sequences, 40% to 45% seen once. Every participating donor contributed roughly 9.6 milliliters of peripheral blood through a draw. The J segment lost 6 bases and the V segment lost 8 bases, leaving 14 bases of the junction unmatched. CDR3 length: 16 residues. Study-level findings and limits: The unknown donor CMV status may have confounded expanded clonotype changes.

The sample taken for sequencing was blood. This chain connects TRBV12-3 or TRBV12-4 to TRBJ2-1; TRBD2 matches at 9 bases. This clonotype was sampled from a woman aged 55-70 years in good health. CDR3 DNA: TGTGCCAGCGGCCAAGGGGCGGGAGGGCCAGGCAATGAGCAGTTCTTC. Its protein product is CASGQGAGGPGNEQFF.